The 19 T cell receptor beta chains given below trace back to one sample, sequenced in a study of blood T cells in healthy people across ages. Then a second PCR, running about 7 to 11 cycles, was carried out with a sample-barcoded 5' primer and a J-beta primer mix. MiXCR, run by TCRdb on the 5' RACE reads, gives a single entry per CDR3 protein. This table has under 1 million distinct CDR3 sequences, under 45% appearing once. Sequencing input: blood. Receptors were obtained from a man in his fifties or sixties in good health.

This clonotype is a singleton in its sample. At one end the junction does not follow the germline gene, possibly because of a read error. V is TRBV10-3 and J is TRBJ1-2; possible D gene TRBD1, 5 bases. CDR1 is ENHRY, CDR2 SYGVKD, per germline. This CDR3 comprises 13 residues. The CDR3 here is CAISIGEDYGYIF. The CDR3 DNA reads as TGTGCCATCAGTATAGGGGAGGACTATGGCTACATCTTC.

This sequence joins TRBV10-3 and TRBJ2-7, with D uncertain. The germline V gene has CDR1 ENHRY and CDR2 SYGVKD. Trimming cost V 2 bases and J 5 bases, with 16 bases left between them. This CDR3 region has 15 residues. This CDR3 reads CAISEQPPRTDEQYF. The CDR3 nucleotides read TGTGCCATCAGTGAGCAACCACCCCGAACGGACGAGCAGTACTTC.

The chain uses TRBV5-1 and TRBJ2-3; 15 nucleotides align to TRBD2. The V and J ends lost 4 bases and 2 bases, in that order; junction bases with no gene match: 8. Germline lookup yields CDR1 SGHRS and CDR2 YFSETQ. The CDR3 consists of 18 residues. CDR3: CASSTGLAGGRDTDTQYF. The CDR3 DNA follows: TGCGCCAGCAGCACAGGACTAGCGGGGGGGAGGGACACAGATACGCAGTATTTT.

This chain connects TRBV6-2 or TRBV6-3 to TRBJ2-7; maybe TRBD1 (6 bases). In germline, CDR1 is MNHEY, CDR2 SVGEGT. The CDR3 has 16 amino acids. The ends were cut back, 0 bases at V and 3 bases at J, with 15 bases in the middle. The CDR3 DNA reads as TGTGCCAGCAGTTACTCGGATGGGACAAAGGACTACGAGCAGTACTTC. This sequence encodes CASSYSDGTKDYEQYF.

Comments on this clonotype: This sequence may be a read error, since a much larger clone differs from it by one base. The J gene is TRBJ2-1, the V gene TRBV7-2; TRBD2 matches at 15 bases. The CDR3 runs to 14 residues. Germline CDR1 is SGHTA and CDR2 is FQGNSA. The ends lost 8 bases at V and 7 bases at J; junction bases unmatched: 3. Here the CDR3 reads CASGLAGGPNEQFF. The CDR3 DNA sequence: TGTGCCAGCGGACTAGCGGGGGGGCCGAATGAGCAGTTCTTC.

The V and J genes are TRBV19 and TRBJ2-5; 8 positions agree with TRBD1. Looked up from germline, CDR1 is LNHDA and CDR2 is SQIVND (reference sequence). The CDR3 is 15 residues long. V dropped 3 bases and J dropped 3; count of bases not matched to a gene: 6. DNA of the CDR3: TGTGCCAGTAGTATCCTACCGACAGGGGAAGAGACCCAGTACTTC. Translation: CASSILPTGEETQYF. Looking up the rest from reference TRBV19 and TRBJ2-5 gives the full variable domain: DGGITQSPKYLFRKEGQNVTLSCEQNLNHDAMYWYRQDPGQGLRLIYYSQIVNDFQKGDIAEGYSVSREKKESFPLTVTSAQKNPTAFYLCASSILPTGEETQYFGPGTRLLVL.

V usage is TRBV10-3 and J usage is TRBJ2-7; 10 bases agree with TRBD2. J lost 6 bases, V lost 3 bases, and 11 bases had no gene match. The CDR3 consists of 16 residues. Germline CDR1 reads ENHRY; CDR2 reads SYGVKD. The CDR3 is CAISEPGASGGSEQYF. The DNA for the CDR3 is TGTGCCATCAGTGAACCCGGGGCTAGCGGGGGATCCGAGCAGTACTTC.

The chain combines TRBV12-3 or TRBV12-4 with TRBJ2-3; the D call may be TRBD1 or TRBD2 (5 bases each). V was cut by 0 bases and J by 0 bases, with 7 bases left in between. This CDR3 has 15 amino acids. CDR3 amino acids: CASSLAGDSTDTQYF. CDR3 nucleotide sequence: TGTGCCAGCAGTTTAGCGGGGGATAGCACAGATACGCAGTATTTT.

Concerning this clonotype itself: This may arise from a read error, as a much more abundant clone is one base away. The rearrangement joins TRBV9 to TRBJ2-5; 8 bases line up with TRBD2. Losses at the gene ends were 0 bases for V and 11 bases for J; bases not matched to a gene: 15. CDR3 length equals 16 residues. Germline V lookup: CDR1 SGDLS, CDR2 YYNGEE. CDR3 residues: CASSVDIGGAYNEQYF. The CDR3 DNA reads as TGTGCCAGCAGCGTAGATATCGGGGGGGCATACAATGAGCAGTACTTC.

The chain couples TRBV6-5 to TRBJ2-5; D remains ambiguous. The V and J ends lost 6 bases and 5 bases respectively, with 16 bases between them. Germline CDR1 MNHEY, CDR2 SVGAGI. The CDR3 runs 14 residues. In DNA form, the CDR3 reads TGTGCCAGCAGAAACGCCTACCGATGGGAGACCCAGTACTTC. Translated: CASRNAYRWETQYF.

In this sample, this clonotype turned up once. The CDR3 spells CASSPRQVLNSYEQYF. Written as DNA, the CDR3 is TGCGCCAGCAGCCCCAGACAGGTGTTAAACTCCTACGAGCAGTACTTC. The chain has TRBV4-1 and TRBJ2-5; a possible D gene is TRBD1 (6 bases). The assigned J gene may be wrong: the sequence end matches TRBJ2-7 better. From germline, CDR1 is MGHRA and CDR2 YSYEKL. The CDR3 extends over 16 amino acids.

The V call is TRBV3-1, the J call TRBJ2-2, with D possibly TRBD2 on 5 matching bases. Deletions cut 8 bases from V and 0 bases from J, with 13 bases between. Germline loops: CDR1 LGHDT, CDR2 YNNKEL (reference sequence). The CDR3 is 15 residues long. CDR3 DNA: TGTGCCAGCCTCCCCGGGGAGCCGAACACCGGGGAGCTGTTTTTT. Amino acids: CASLPGEPNTGELFF.

The CDR3 reads CASSSRDRGQETQYF. In DNA, the CDR3 is TGTGCCAGCAGCTCAAGAGACAGGGGCCAAGAGACCCAGTACTTC. The chain has TRBV11-1 and TRBJ2-5; TRBD1 matches 8 bases. With V trimmed by 4 bases and J by 1 base, 5 bases remained unmatched. The CDR3 is 15 amino acids. From germline, CDR1 is SGHAT and CDR2 FQDESV (reference sequence).

Turning to this clonotype: A read error may explain this, as a much larger clone is one base away. The chain links TRBV9 to TRBJ2-1; TRBD2 aligns across 8 bases. Germline V CDR1 and CDR2: SGDLS, YYNGEE. Trimming at V came to 4 bases and at J to 3 bases, leaving 12 bases not matched to a gene. This CDR3 spans 17 amino acids. The CDR3 DNA sequence: TGTGCCAGCAGCATACAACGCGGGGGGCCTGGCTACAATGAGCAGTTCTTC. Translation gives CASSIQRGGPGYNEQFF.

The genes are TRBV5-1 and TRBJ2-6, with 9 positions matching TRBD1. Germline values: CDR1 SGHRS, CDR2 YFSETQ. The CDR3 loop spans 18 amino acids. J was trimmed by 0 bases and V by 5 bases; bases with no gene match: 9. The CDR3 DNA reads TGCGCCAGCAGTCCTAGGACAGGGGACCACTCTGGGGCCAACGTCCTGACTTTC. This encodes CASSPRTGDHSGANVLTF.

The J gene is TRBJ1-1, the V gene TRBV20-1, with D uncertain. Deletions cut 0 bases from V and 5 bases from J, with 10 bases between. Germline V gene sequence: CDR1 DFQATT, CDR2 SNEGSKA (reference sequence). This CDR3 is 13 amino acids long. The CDR3 coding sequence is TGCAGTGCTAGAGATTTCATGGGAACTGAAGCTTTCTTT. Translated, it gives CSARDFMGTEAFF.

The rearrangement joins TRBV6-2 or TRBV6-3 to TRBJ2-1; D gene ambiguous. Germline loops: CDR1 MNHEY, CDR2 SVGEGT. V was cut by 0 bases and J by 0 bases, with 12 bases left in between. The CDR3 has 17 residues. CDR3 bases: TGTGCCAGCAGTTACTCAGTTTCCAGTAGCTCCTACAATGAGCAGTTCTTC. Protein product: CASSYSVSSSSYNEQFF.

The V gene is TRBV9, the J gene TRBJ2-3, with unresolved D. Germline V lookup: CDR1 SGDLS, CDR2 YYNGEE. The V gene lost 0 bases and the J gene lost 3 bases, with 14 bases spanning the gap. This CDR3 is 16 amino acids long. The CDR3 coding sequence is TGTGCCAGCAGCGTAGCTGGTCAGAGAGCAACAGATACGCAGTATTTT. It yields the protein CASSVAGQRATDTQYF.

CDR3 sequence: CASSLDSNNEQFF. In DNA, the CDR3 is TGTGCCAGCAGCTTGGACAGCAACAATGAGCAGTTCTTC. The gene calls are TRBV5-5 and TRBJ2-1; no reliable D call. V was pared by 0 bases and J by 5 bases, with 6 bases between. The CDR3 covers 13 residues. Germline V gene sequence: CDR1 SGHKS, CDR2 YYEKEE (reference sequence).